The 7 T cell receptor gamma chains listed next were all sequenced from one sample in a study of human gamma delta and Vdelta1 T cells listed by TCRdb under 2018. Library preparation employed PCR. TCRdb shows the sequencer as Illumina MiSeq. Clonotypes were called again by TCRdb from the public reads via CATT, and duplicate nucleotide sequences were then merged into one entry. Within this sample are more than 3,000 gamma-chain clones, with about a sixth of them counted one time only. The top ten clonotypes cover about 7% of the sample. No antigen has been identified for these receptors. Source material: Vdelta1 gamma-delta T cells from blood grown in culture (DOT cells). Interpreted using the paper, the cell subset or site label stands for: Delta One T cells, in vitro expanded/differentiated Vd1+ gamma-delta T cells. These receptors originate from a human donor in good health.

This clone turned up a few times. The chain combines TRGV3 with TRGJ1 or TRGJ2. V gave up 0 bases and J gave up 3 bases; unmatched junction bases: 5. Looked up from germline, CDR1 is VTNTFY and CDR2 is YDVSTARD (reference sequence). CDR3 length equals 14 residues. The CDR3 is CATWDRQFYYKKLF. CDR3 nucleotides: TGTGCCACCTGGGACAGGCAGTTTTATTATAAGAAACTCTTT.

A word on this clone: It may be a read error: a sequence one base away is much more abundant. The V call is TRGV9, the J call TRGJ1 or TRGJ2. The CDR3 sequence is 13 residues long. Per germline, CDR1 GITISATS and CDR2 ISYDGTV (reference sequence). V dropped 2 bases and J dropped 0; count of bases not matched to a gene: 1. Here the CDR3 reads CALWEGNYYKKLF. CDR3 in DNA: TGTGCCTTGTGGGAGGGGAATTATTATAAGAAACTCTTT.

The genes are TRGV8 and TRGJ1 or TRGJ2. CDR1 and CDR2 (germline): VENAVY, YDSYNSRV. With 2 bases clipped from V and 4 bases from J, the junction kept 2 bases outside the gene matches. The CDR3 loop spans 12 amino acids. DNA of the CDR3: TGTGCCACCTGGGATATGTATTATAAGAAACTCTTT. Amino acid sequence: CATWDMYYKKLF.

In its sample, this clone ranks as medium-sized. Other DNA sequences from this sample encode an identical CDR3 as well. V usage is TRGV4 and J usage is TRGJ1 or TRGJ2. Looked up from germline, CDR1 is EGSTGY and CDR2 is YDSYTSSV. V lost 4 bases, J lost 5 bases, and 2 bases stayed unmatched. The CDR3 contains 11 residues. CDR3 amino acids: CATWDHYKKLF. The CDR3 DNA reads TGTGCCACCTGGGACCATTATAAGAAACTCTTT.

J is TRGJ1 or TRGJ2 and V is TRGV4. CDR3 length equals 13 residues. V lost 3 bases to trimming and J lost 3 bases; unmatched junction nucleotides: 5. Germline CDR1 is EGSTGY and CDR2 is YDSYTSSV. CDR3 sequence (DNA): TGTGCCACCTGGGATTCACTTTATTATAAGAAACTCTTT. Amino acids: CATWDSLYYKKLF.

The chain joins TRGV9 to TRGJ1 or TRGJ2. The CDR3 consists of 13 residues. Germline CDR1 GITISATS, CDR2 ISYDGTV (reference sequence). J was trimmed by 7 bases and V by 3 bases; bases with no gene match: 9. CDR3 nucleotide sequence: TGTGCCTTGTGGGAGCTCAGGGACTATAAGAAACTCTTT. Its protein product is CALWELRDYKKLF.

The chain combines TRGV4 with TRGJ1 or TRGJ2. The CDR3 has 13 amino acids. The germline V gene encodes CDR1 EGSTGY and CDR2 YDSYTSSV. With 2 bases clipped from V and 5 bases from J, the junction kept 6 bases outside the gene matches. The CDR3 region is CATWDAGNYKKLF. The CDR3 region has the DNA TGTGCCACCTGGGATGCGGGCAATTATAAGAAACTCTTT.